A selection of T cell receptor beta chains follows, all from one sample in a study of radiotherapy plus CTLA-4 blockade in lung cancer. Assay used: immunoSEQ multiplex PCR; TCRdb lists only in-frame clones, some missing. This table has 65,000 to 85,000 clones, around 74% appearing once. The source was peripheral blood, collected from a patient treated with radiotherapy plus ipilimumab. The receptors here all came from a human donor with non-small cell lung cancer whose response to radiotherapy plus ipilimumab could not be evaluated. The CDR3 runs from the conserved cysteine through the conserved F or W. D genes are given only for firm matches. Size tells how often a clone was seen (once, few, many) or the class of an expanded clone, and some rows leave it out.

j_call | clone_size | d_call | v_call | cdr3_aa | cdr3_nt
TRBJ2-2 | few | . | TRBV27 | CASSITTRRSSAGELFF | TGTGCCAGCAGCATTACGACTAGGCGGTCATCGGCCGGGGAGCTGTTTTTT
TRBJ2-3 | . | TRBD2 | TRBV5-4 | CASSLSSGGGDTQYF | TGTGCCAGCAGCTTATCGAGCGGGGGCGGGGATACGCAGTATTTT
TRBJ1-6 | once | . | TRBV6-1 | CASTGVPYYNSPLHF | TGTGCCAGCACAGGGGTTCCCTACTATAATTCACCCCTCCACTTT
TRBJ2-1 | . | TRBD2 | TRBV7-6 | CASSLIAGGSYNEQFF | TGTGCCAGCAGCTTGATAGCGGGAGGATCCTACAATGAGCAGTTCTTC
TRBJ1-6 | few | TRBD1 | TRBV5-5 | CASSPGQENSPLHF | TGTGCCAGCAGCCCCGGACAGGAAAATTCACCCCTCCACTTT
TRBJ2-7 | . | . | TRBV5-1 | CASTPTQQGTYEQYF | TGCGCCAGCACCCCGACTCAACAGGGTACCTACGAGCAGTACTTC
TRBJ1-1 | . | . | TRBV5-1 | CASSFSPGAGTEAFF | TGCGCCAGCAGCTTTAGCCCAGGGGCCGGCACTGAAGCTTTCTTT
TRBJ1-4 | . | . | TRBV5-1 | CASSLGRANEKLFF | TGCGCCAGCAGCTTGGGTCGGGCTAATGAAAAACTGTTTTTT
TRBJ2-1 | . | TRBD2 | TRBV2 | CASKAGANEQFF | TGTGCCAGCAAGGCGGGAGCCAATGAGCAGTTCTTC
TRBJ1-5 | once | . | TRBV27 | CASSAGRGNQPQHF | TGTGCCAGCAGCGCCGGCAGGGGAAATCAGCCCCAGCATTTT
TRBJ2-4 | . | . | TRBV28 | CASLAKNIQYF | TGTGCCAGCCTAGCCAAAAACATTCAGTACTTC
TRBJ2-1 | . | . | TRBV16 | CASTDPGSGKNEQFF | TGTGCCAGCACCGACCCGGGGAGTGGGAAAAATGAGCAGTTCTTC
TRBJ1-6 | . | . | TRBV21-1 | CASSKGQKHSPLHF | TGTGCCAGCAGCAAGGGACAGAAACATTCACCCCTCCACTTT
TRBJ1-2 | . | TRBD1 | TRBV14 | CASSQGQDYGYTF | TGTGCCAGCAGCCAGGGACAGGACTATGGCTACACCTTC
TRBJ2-4 | . | . | TRBV7-2 | CASSRDRQTEYF | TGTGCCAGCAGCCGCGACAGACAGACTGAGTACTTC
TRBJ1-1 | . | . | TRBV2 | CASSQTANTEAFF | TGTGCCAGCAGTCAGACAGCGAACACTGAAGCTTTCTTT
TRBJ2-1 | few | . | TRBV7-9 | CASSPGQFNEQFF | TGTGCCAGCAGCCCCGGACAGTTCAATGAGCAGTTCTTC
TRBJ2-7 | . | TRBD1 | TRBV7-9 | CASSSLTGHEQYF | TGTGCCAGCAGCTCTTTGACAGGGCACGAGCAGTACTTC
TRBJ2-2 | . | TRBD2 | TRBV5-1 | CASSLASGGNTGELFF | TGCGCCAGCAGCTTGGCTAGCGGGGGGAACACCGGGGAGCTGTTTTTT
TRBJ2-2 | . | . | TRBV28 | CASSLSGNTGELFF | TGTGCCAGCAGTTTATCCGGGAACACCGGGGAGCTGTTTTTT
TRBJ2-1 | . | TRBD1 | TRBV25-1 | CASGPGQGAGEQFF | TGTGCCAGCGGACCGGGACAGGGGGCTGGGGAGCAGTTCTTC
TRBJ1-2 | many | TRBD1 | TRBV14 | CASRSTRGDRGYGYTF | TGTGCCAGCAGATCGACCCGAGGCGACAGGGGCTATGGCTACACCTTC
TRBJ1-2 | few | . | TRBV28 | CASSLGGARGYTF | TGTGCCAGCAGTTTAGGGGGGGCGCGCGGCTACACCTTC
TRBJ1-2 | . | . | TRBV28 | CASSLFPQQTYGYTF | TGTGCCAGCAGTTTATTCCCACAGCAAACCTATGGCTACACCTTC
TRBJ2-7 | . | TRBD2 | TRBV5-6 | CASTRTSGGTYEQYF | TGTGCCAGCACCAGGACTAGCGGGGGGACCTACGAGCAGTACTTC
TRBJ2-1 | few | . | TRBV7-9 | CASSLTPDIWESEQFF | TGTGCCAGCAGCTTAACTCCAGATATTTGGGAGAGTGAGCAGTTCTTC
TRBJ1-1 | . | TRBD1 | TRBV5-1 | CASSKAGTGTEAFF | TGCGCCAGCAGCAAGGCCGGGACAGGGACTGAAGCTTTCTTT
TRBJ2-1 | . | TRBD2 | TRBV28 | CASSKGLAGGLYNEQFF | TGTGCCAGCAGTAAAGGACTAGCGGGGGGGCTTTACAATGAGCAGTTCTTC
TRBJ2-1 | few | TRBD2 | TRBV5-1 | CASSDTSGGGYNEQFF | TGCGCCAGCAGCGATACTAGCGGGGGAGGGTACAATGAGCAGTTCTTC
TRBJ1-1 | . | . | TRBV2 | CASSEAQGTNTEAFF | TGTGCCAGCAGTGAAGCTCAGGGGACGAACACTGAAGCTTTCTTT
TRBJ1-5 | . | . | TRBV19 | CASSIQESNQPQHF | TGTGCCAGTAGTATACAGGAAAGCAATCAGCCCCAGCATTTT
TRBJ2-7 | . | . | TRBV12-2 | CASRKGQGYEQYF | TGTGCAAGTCGAAAAGGACAGGGCTACGAGCAGTACTTC
TRBJ1-1 | . | TRBD1 | TRBV6-1 | CASSLDRRNTEAFF | TGTGCCAGCAGCCTGGACAGGAGGAACACTGAAGCTTTCTTT
TRBJ2-7 | . | . | TRBV5-1 | CASSLAVEQYF | TGCGCCAGCAGCTTGGCGGTCGAGCAGTACTTC
TRBJ1-5 | . | . | TRBV7-3 | CASSSQVNQPQHF | TGTGCCAGCAGCTCCCAGGTCAATCAGCCCCAGCATTTT
TRBJ2-2 | . | . | TRBV5-1 | CASSPDRKNTGELFF | TGCGCCAGCAGCCCAGACAGGAAGAACACCGGGGAGCTGTTTTTT
TRBJ1-3 | . | . | TRBV25-1 | CASSEQGRDTIYF | TGTGCCAGCAGTGAACAGGGGAGGGACACCATATATTTT
TRBJ2-7 | . | TRBD2 | TRBV18 | CASSPGTSIRQYEQYF | TGTGCCAGCTCACCGGGGACTAGCATACGCCAGTACGAGCAGTACTTC